The 19 T cell receptor beta chains reported below all come from one sample, sequenced in a study of OX40 agonist ivuxolimab in advanced cancers. Clones were read by immunoSEQ multiplex PCR, and TCRdb kept only the in-frame ones, dropping some. The sample lists roughly 60,000 clones, about 86% occurring once. The source material was CD4+ or CD8+ T cells sorted from blood, sampled in a trial of the OX40 agonist ivuxolimab. The receptors here all came from an adult with an advanced solid tumor such as melanoma, head and neck, liver or kidney cancer.

In DNA form, the CDR3 reads TGTGCCAGCAGCTTAGGCGGGTCGCATGAGCAGTTCTTC. Encoded protein: CASSLGGSHEQFF. The chain couples TRBV7-2 to TRBJ2-1; perhaps TRBD2 as D (5 bases). The CDR3 length is 13 residues. The germline V gene encodes CDR1 SGHTA and CDR2 FQGNSA. The V end was cut by 1 base, the J end by 8 bases, with 9 bases between.

The chain is built from TRBV7-2 and TRBJ1-5; 9 bases agree with TRBD1. With V trimmed by 2 bases and J by 4 bases, 6 bases remained unmatched. Germline V CDR1 and CDR2: SGHTA, FQGNSA. The CDR3 consists of 16 residues. CDR3 bases: TGTGCCAGCAGCTTATATGGGACAGGGCTTAATCAGCCCCAGCATTTT. Translation: CASSLYGTGLNQPQHF.

The chain combines TRBV7-8 with TRBJ1-1; TRBD1 is a possible D gene (6 bases). Looked up from germline, CDR1 is SGHVS and CDR2 is FQNEAQ. Trimming removed 5 bases from V and 4 bases from J, with 17 bases in between. The length of the CDR3 is 15 residues. The CDR3 DNA reads TGTGCCAGCAGCCCTGGGGTAGGGGGAGTCACTGAAGCTTTCTTT. Protein sequence: CASSPGVGGVTEAFF.

The V and J genes are TRBV28 and TRBJ1-3; D possibly corresponds to TRBD1 (6 bases). Germline assignment: CDR1 MDHEN and CDR2 SYDVKM. V lost 2 bases, J lost 0 bases, and 11 bases lay in between. The CDR3 runs to 16 residues. The CDR3 DNA is TGTGCCAGCAGTTTAGGGGGCTCCTTCTCTGGAAACACCATATATTTT. Its protein is CASSLGGSFSGNTIYF.

This clone has only one observation. This chain uses TRBV6-1 with TRBJ1-1; no firm D call. This CDR3 has 12 amino acids. Trimming shortened V by 7 bases and J by 5 bases, and 11 bases separated the two germline ends. Germline V gene sequence: CDR1 MNHNS, CDR2 SASEGT. CDR3 residues: CASTLRDTEAFF. In nucleotides, the CDR3 is TGTGCCAGCACCCTAAGGGATACTGAAGCTTTCTTT.

The gene calls are TRBV5-5 and TRBJ1-1; D is unclear. V lost 4 bases, J lost 0 bases, and 10 bases lay in between. Germline V lookup: CDR1 SGHKS, CDR2 YYEKEE (reference sequence). The CDR3 has 14 amino acids. CDR3 residues: CASSATEMNTEAFF. The CDR3 nucleotides read TGTGCCAGCAGCGCCACTGAGATGAACACTGAAGCTTTCTTT.

Of note for this clone: One end of the junction does not line up with germline, which may come from a read error. This chain joins TRBV7-2 and TRBJ2-1; 12 bases match TRBD2. This CDR3 has 14 residues. Germline CDR1 is SGHTA and CDR2 is FQGNSA. Here the CDR3 DNA reads TGTGCCAGCCGGCCGGGACTAGCGGGTAATGGGCAGTTCTTC. Translating it yields CASRPGLAGNGQFF.

The chain links TRBV15 to TRBJ1-3; D gene ambiguous. The germline gives CDR1 LNHNV, CDR2 YYDKDF (reference sequence). Trimming stripped 9 bases from V and 1 base from J, with 13 bases between. The CDR3 loop spans 14 amino acids. CDR3: CATTPRGSGNTIYF. CDR3 sequence (DNA): TGTGCCACTACTCCTCGGGGATCTGGAAACACCATATATTTT.

The CDR3 nucleotides read TGTGCCACAGGACAGGCCTACTACGAGCAGTACTTC. Its translation: CATGQAYYEQYF. This chain links TRBV6-1 with TRBJ2-7, with 7 bases fitting TRBD1. This CDR3 region has 12 residues. Germline V gene data show CDR1 as MNHNS and CDR2 as SASEGT. With V trimmed by 10 bases and J by 3 bases, 6 bases remained unmatched.

Sample share makes this clone medium-sized. The chain links TRBV7-6 to TRBJ2-7, with a possible D match to TRBD1 (5 bases). Trimming took 0 bases from V and 3 from J, leaving 9 bases between them. The CDR3 is 14 amino acids. Germline V gene sequence: CDR1 SGHVS, CDR2 FNYEAQ. The CDR3 reads CASSLAGADYEQYF. As DNA, the CDR3 is TGTGCCAGCAGCTTAGCAGGGGCCGACTACGAGCAGTACTTC. Variable domain in full (rest from reference TRBV7-6 and TRBJ2-7): GAGVSQSPRYKVTKRGQDVALRCDPISGHVSLYWYRQALGQGPEFLTYFNYEAQQDKSGLPNDRFSAERPEGSISTLTIQRTEQRDSAMYRCASSLAGADYEQYFGPGTRLTVT.

This clone has more than one count but fewer than ten. The junction departs from germline at one end; a sequencing error may be responsible. The chain joins TRBV5-4 to TRBJ1-4; D possibly corresponds to TRBD1 (5 bases). Germline V CDR1 and CDR2: SGHNT, YYREEE (reference sequence). This CDR3 region has 12 residues. In DNA, the CDR3 is TGTGCCAGCAGCACCCAGGGCTCCCCCCCAAAATTT. Encoded protein: CASSTQGSPPKF.

The CDR3 loop reads CASRDTNSPLHF. In DNA form, the CDR3 reads TGTGCCAGCCGCGACACGAATTCACCCCTCCACTTT. V and J are TRBV6-4 and TRBJ1-6; D unclear. V lost 8 bases and J lost 7, with 9 bases in between. Germline loops: CDR1 MRHNA, CDR2 SNTAGT. The CDR3 loop spans 12 amino acids.

The CDR3 is CASSENYRGTEAFF. CDR3 sequence (DNA): TGTGCCAGCAGTGAAAATTACAGGGGGACTGAAGCTTTCTTT. The V and J genes are TRBV2 and TRBJ1-1; TRBD1 aligns across 8 bases. With V trimmed by 2 bases and J by 5 bases, 4 bases remained unmatched. This CDR3 spans 14 amino acids. Germline loops: CDR1 SNHLY, CDR2 FYNNEI.

The V gene is TRBV7-3, the J gene TRBJ2-1, with 8 bases identical to TRBD2. The V and J ends lost 0 bases and 9 bases, in that order; junction bases with no gene match: 7. The germline V gene has CDR1 SGHTA and CDR2 FQGTGA. The CDR3 consists of 15 residues. CDR3 nucleotide sequence: TGTGCCAGCAGCTTAACCACGGGGGGGAGTGGTGAGCAGTTCTTC. Amino acid sequence: CASSLTTGGSGEQFF.

V is TRBV7-6 and J is TRBJ2-3; weak D call: TRBD1 (5 bases). There are 14 residues in the CDR3. The germline V gene encodes CDR1 SGHVS and CDR2 FNYEAQ. Trimming shortened V by 0 bases and J by 1 base, and 5 bases separated the two germline ends. The CDR3 is CASSLARGTDTQYF. Here the CDR3 DNA reads TGTGCCAGCAGCTTAGCCAGGGGCACAGATACGCAGTATTTT. Full variable domain (outside the CDR3, taken from reference TRBV7-6 and TRBJ2-3): GAGVSQSPRYKVTKRGQDVALRCDPISGHVSLYWYRQALGQGPEFLTYFNYEAQQDKSGLPNDRFSAERPEGSISTLTIQRTEQRDSAMYRCASSLARGTDTQYFGPGTRLTVL.

This CDR3 is CASSPHTNTGELFF. The CDR3 DNA sequence: TGTGCCAGCTCACCCCACACGAACACCGGGGAGCTGTTTTTT. V and J are TRBV18 and TRBJ2-2; unclear D gene. The V gene lost 3 bases and the J gene lost 0 bases, with 5 bases spanning the gap. CDR1 is KGHSH and CDR2 is LQKENI in the germline V gene. This CDR3 comprises 14 residues.

The chain carries TRBV6-5 and TRBJ1-1; no definite D call. The CDR3 extends over 13 amino acids. CDR1 is MNHEY, CDR2 SVGAGI, per germline. Trimming cost V 7 bases and J 1 base, with 10 bases left between them. The DNA of the CDR3 is TGTGCCAGCACTAAACGGAAGAACACTGAAGCTTTCTTT. Translating gives CASTKRKNTEAFF.

The genes are TRBV5-8 and TRBJ1-1; D gene unclear. In germline, CDR1 is SGHTS, CDR2 YDEGEE. The CDR3 sequence is 12 residues long. V lost 2 bases, J lost 5 bases, and 7 bases lay in between. CDR3 residues: CASSLSFTEAFF. CDR3 sequence (DNA): TGTGCCAGCAGCTTATCATTTACTGAAGCTTTCTTT.

The chain joins TRBV27 to TRBJ1-2; perhaps TRBD1 as D (5 bases). This CDR3 spans 12 amino acids. Germline CDR1 reads MNHEY; CDR2 reads SMNVEV (reference sequence). V lost 6 bases, J lost 9 bases, and 14 bases lay in between. The CDR3 bases are TGTGCCAGCAGCGGACCCGGGGGTAGCTACACCTTC. Its translation: CASSGPGGSYTF.